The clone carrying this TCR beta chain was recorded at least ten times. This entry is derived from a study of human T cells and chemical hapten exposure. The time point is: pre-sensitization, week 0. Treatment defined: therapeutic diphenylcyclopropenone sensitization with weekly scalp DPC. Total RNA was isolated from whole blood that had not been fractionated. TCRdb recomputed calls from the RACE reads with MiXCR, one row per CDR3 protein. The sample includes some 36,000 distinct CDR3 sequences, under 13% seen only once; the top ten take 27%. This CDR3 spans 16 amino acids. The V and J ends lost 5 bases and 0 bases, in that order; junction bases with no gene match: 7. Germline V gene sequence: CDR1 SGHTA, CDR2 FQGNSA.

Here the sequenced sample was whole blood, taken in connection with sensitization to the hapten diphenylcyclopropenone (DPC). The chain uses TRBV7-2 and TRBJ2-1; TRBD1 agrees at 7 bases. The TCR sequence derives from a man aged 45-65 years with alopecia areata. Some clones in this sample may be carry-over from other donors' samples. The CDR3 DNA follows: TGTGCCAGCAGCACACCGACAGGGCCCTCCTACAATGAGCAGTTCTTC. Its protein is CASSTPTGPSYNEQFF.